These 2 T cell receptor beta chains share one sample of origin, sequenced in a study of CXCR3-negative and CXCR3-positive naive CD8 T cells. Study-wide results and caveats: A higher hydrophobicity marked the TRB CDR3s of CXCR3-positive naive cells versus CXCR3-negative naive cells.

In preparing the TRB cDNA libraries, 5' RACE with UMI labels was used. TCRdb re-called the 5' RACE reads and gives one entry per CDR3 protein, without DNA. Its listing shows some 150,000 distinct CDR3 sequences. Their cognate antigens are unknown. What was sequenced was naive CXCR3+ CD8+ T cells from blood. The subset denotes: CD45RO-CCR7+CD27+CD95- naive CD8+ T cells expressing CXCR3 (TNR3+). The receptors stem from a human donor in good health. Some clones in this sample may be carry-over from other donors' samples.

The CDR3: CASSYINSGANVLTF. The V gene is TRBV6-5, the J gene TRBJ2-6. Germline V gene data show CDR1 as MNHEY and CDR2 as SVGAGI. CDR3 length: 15 amino acids.

V and J are TRBV3-1 and TRBJ2-2; TCRdb's D call, TRBD2, is unchecked because there is no DNA. The CDR3 has 18 residues. Germline loops: CDR1 LGHDT, CDR2 YNNKEL (reference sequence). The CDR3 here is CASSQGLPGPLRTGELFF.